This T cell receptor (beta chain) was retrieved from a study of T cells in Graves' hyperthyroidism and ophthalmopathy. Regarding the study as a whole: From stable hyperthyroidism, ophthalmopathy was separated by a 13 V-J model.

Aged 18 to 65, the patients had hyperthyroidism that was newly diagnosed and had lasted under 2 months. Orbital computed tomography, thyroid ultrasound, serum thyroxine and TRAb, and clinical symptoms together informed the diagnoses. Between the trimmed V and J ends, which lost 3 bases and 0 bases, there was a span of 11 bases. The length of the CDR3 is 16 residues. Using RNA transcripts as the source, TCR beta CDR3 regions were amplified. Initially, a first-round RT-PCR of the TCR CDR3 employed the HTBI primer set. TCRdb redid the calling of the multiplex PCR reads with MiXCR, one entry per CDR3 protein. The top ten clones hold approximately 35% of a sample with 350,000 or so distinct CDR3 sequences, roughly 17% of them seen once. This clonotype was recorded many times. Its antigen remains unknown.

The sample was blood. The receptor comes from a woman aged 25 to 39 with Graves' hyperthyroidism that later progressed to Graves' ophthalmopathy. This rearrangement joins TRBV12-3 or TRBV12-4 to TRBJ2-2, with D unresolved. The chain's CDR3 is CASSFWAYTNTGELFF. The DNA of the CDR3 is TGTGCCAGCAGTTTTTGGGCCTACACGAACACCGGGGAGCTGTTTTTT.